This T cell receptor (beta chain) originates from a study of T cell responses to AZD1222 COVID-19 vaccine. Study-wide background: Second doses that came at about 4 or about 12 weeks were put together.

There are 15 residues in the CDR3. Germline V lookup: CDR1 SNHLY, CDR2 FYNNEI. V shed 6 bases and J shed 0 bases, with 12 bases lying between them. The study's findings and limits: White British donors predominated, females outnumbered males, and clonal diversity was possibly underestimated. Repertoire sampling occurred only after the peak T cell response.

Regarding this clone: Its antigen is not identified.

TCRdb's copy holds only in-frame clones and misses some; the assay was immunoSEQ multiplex PCR. The repertoire holds approximately 100,000 clones, with approximately 86% as singletons. J is TRBJ1-5 and V is TRBV2, with unresolved D. Sequencing was performed on peripheral blood, taken on day 0 of AZD1222 vaccination. This TCR derives from an adult in good health. CDR3 amino acids: CASSPLGISNQPQHF. In nucleotides, the CDR3 is TGTGCCAGCAGCCCTCTAGGGATTAGCAATCAGCCCCAGCATTTT. Complete variable domain (other parts from reference TRBV2 and TRBJ1-5): EPEVTQTPSHQVTQMGQEVILRCVPISNHLYFYWYRQILGQKVEFLVSFYNNEISEKSEIFDDQFSVERPDGSNFTLKIRSTKLEDSAMYFCASSPLGISNQPQHFGDGTRLSIL.